Detailed here is one T cell receptor (beta chain). This entry belongs to a study of blood T cell repertoires in COVID-19. About the study: The United States, Italy and Spain provided the acute and convalescent COVID-19 samples. Nucleic acid was either cDNA or gDNA, and it came from T cells, B-cell-depleted T cells, or PBMCs.

In the source study's methods: Researchers report that nucleated cell counts were estimated from reference gene primer amplification. Sequencing used immunoSEQ multiplex PCR; TCRdb keeps in-frame clones, though not all of them. Clonal size and the V and J genes are those of that table, whereas D and trimming came from the DNA. The sample shows about 300,000 clones, 83% of them seen only once. This CDR3 contains 15 residues. In germline, CDR1 is KGHSH, CDR2 LQKENI. V lost 3 bases, J lost 6 bases, and 10 bases stayed unmatched. This chain joins TRBV18 and TRBJ1-1, with 7 bases aligning to TRBD1. This sequence was found in a woman aged 45-65 years who had recovered from COVID-19. Material for sequencing was peripheral blood. The DNA for the CDR3 is TGTGCCAGCTCACCTTATCAAGGGGGCCCGGCTGAAGCTTTCTTT. Its translation: CASSPYQGGPAEAFF.